A single sample gave rise to the 13 T cell receptor beta chains below, sequenced in a study of type 1 and type 2 diabetes patients (TCRdb year 2016). Sequencing was carried out with an Illumina MiSeq. Genomic DNA from sorted T cell subsets was used as template for TCRbeta CDR3 amplification. The TCRbeta CDR3 region was amplified by multiplex PCR using 30 forward and 13 reverse primers. TCRdb took the public reads, trimmed them with fastp at Q25, ran MiXCR for clone calling and kept in-frame beta chains. Rows matching on CDR3 protein sequence are summarized as one entry with the most common DNA and genes. The sample yields 270,000 or so distinct CDR3 sequences; roughly 44% were counted once. Of the sample, roughly 13% falls within the top ten clones. Sequenced material: peripheral blood mononuclear cells (PBMCs). Receptor source: a man younger than 35 with type 2 diabetes.

This clonotype was seen a handful of times. CDR3 DNA: TGTGCCAGTCGACAGGGATTCGGGCGTGGTGAGCAGTTCTTC. Translating it yields CASRQGFGRGEQFF. The chain has TRBV28 and TRBJ2-1; 7 positions match TRBD1. CDR1 is MDHEN, CDR2 SYDVKM, per germline. The CDR3 sequence is 14 residues long. V was pared by 9 bases and J by 9 bases, with 14 bases of the junction left unmatched.

The rearrangement uses TRBV5-4 and TRBJ2-1, with 10 bases fitting TRBD2. The CDR3 is 16 amino acids. Germline V gives CDR1 SGHNT, CDR2 YYREEE (reference sequence). V was pared by 4 bases and J by 2 bases, with 6 bases of the junction left unmatched. In DNA form, the CDR3 reads TGTGCCAGCAGCACTCCCAGCGGGGGGGCCTACAATGAGCAGTTCTTC. As protein: CASSTPSGGAYNEQFF.

The CDR3 spells CASSQVKGSEQYF. The CDR3 nucleotides read TGTGCCAGCAGCCAAGTCAAGGGGTCCGAGCAGTACTTC. This chain links TRBV14 with TRBJ2-7; D possibly corresponds to TRBD1 (5 bases). The CDR3 runs 13 residues. Germline CDR1 and CDR2: SGHDN and FVKESK. The V end lost 1 base, the J end lost 6 bases, and 10 bases lay between the germline ends.

A single count supports this clonotype. The V call is TRBV19, the J call TRBJ1-1, with D uncertain. The CDR3 runs to 14 residues. The germline V gene encodes CDR1 LNHDA and CDR2 SQIVND (reference sequence). V shed 3 bases and J shed 2 bases, with 10 bases lying between them. The CDR3 region is CASSMRNGNTEAFF. CDR3 bases: TGTGCCAGTAGTATGAGGAACGGAAACACTGAAGCTTTCTTT. Based on the CDR3 plus reference TRBV19 and TRBJ1-1, the full variable domain is DGGITQSPKYLFRKEGQNVTLSCEQNLNHDAMYWYRQDPGQGLRLIYYSQIVNDFQKGDIAEGYSVSREKKESFPLTVTSAQKNPTAFYLCASSMRNGNTEAFFGQGTRLTVV.

The sample holds a few counts of this clonotype. The chain combines TRBV7-8 with TRBJ2-5; 7 nucleotides agree with TRBD1. The CDR3 runs to 16 residues. The V gene end was trimmed by 2 bases and the J gene end by 2 bases; junction bases not matched to a gene: 8. Germline V gene lookup returns CDR1 SGHVS and CDR2 FQNEAQ. CDR3 DNA: TGTGCCAGCAGCTTAACCGGGACAGACGGGCAAGAGACCCAGTACTTC. Its protein is CASSLTGTDGQETQYF.

This clonotype was picked up one time. At one end, the junction sequence differs from germline, possibly due to a read error. The rearrangement uses TRBV2 and TRBJ2-5; 8 bases line up with TRBD1. The better agreement between TRBJ2-1 and the DNA end casts doubt on the J call. Germline assignment: CDR1 SNHLY and CDR2 FYNNEI. The CDR3 is 12 residues long. The CDR3 here is CTSSPGQEGQFF. CDR3 coding DNA: TGTACCAGCAGTCCGGGACAGGAAGGGCAGTTCTTC.

The chain recombines TRBV30 with TRBJ2-5; 8 nucleotides line up with TRBD2. The trim removed 5 bases at V and 11 bases at J, leaving 19 bases unmatched. The CDR3 is made up of 15 amino acids. Germline V gives CDR1 GTSNPN, CDR2 SVGIG (reference sequence). CDR3 in amino acids: CAWLPMGAGEGEQYF. For the CDR3, the DNA is TGTGCCTGGCTCCCGATGGGAGCGGGAGAGGGAGAGCAGTACTTC.

This clonotype turned up a few times. The CDR3 protein is CASSLSGGSNQPQHF. CDR3 nucleotide sequence: TGTGCCAGCAGTTTGAGTGGAGGCAGCAATCAGCCCCAGCATTTT. The genes are TRBV27 and TRBJ1-5; D unclear. The CDR3 covers 15 residues. In germline, CDR1 is MNHEY, CDR2 SMNVEV (reference sequence). The germline V and J ends were trimmed by 3 bases and 1 base, with 10 bases remaining between them.

Details on this clonotype: A single base is all that separates this from a far larger clone, so a read error is likely. The genes are TRBV2 and TRBJ2-7; D gene uncertain. CDR3 length: 11 amino acids. Per germline, CDR1 SNHLY and CDR2 FYNNEI. CDR3 DNA sequence: TGTGCCATCAGTGATCGGTACGAGCAGTACTTC. Encoded protein: CAISDRYEQYF.

V usage is TRBV7-6 and J usage is TRBJ2-7, with TRBD2 matching 13 bases. This CDR3 has 15 residues. The V segment lost 5 bases and the J segment 2 bases; nucleotides outside the gene matches: 3. Germline V lookup: CDR1 SGHVS, CDR2 FNYEAQ. The CDR3 spells CASSTGLAGTYEQYF. DNA of the CDR3: TGTGCCAGCAGCACGGGACTAGCGGGGACCTACGAGCAGTACTTC.

The sample holds a few counts of this clonotype. J is TRBJ2-5 and V is TRBV2; 7 bases match TRBD1. The germline CDR1 and CDR2 sequences are SNHLY and FYNNEI. Trimming cost V 6 bases and J 4 bases; bases outside gene matches: 8. The CDR3 totals 14 residues. The CDR3 here is CASSFGTAAETQYF. In DNA form, the CDR3 reads TGTGCCAGCAGCTTCGGGACAGCAGCAGAGACCCAGTACTTC. Looking up the rest from reference TRBV2 and TRBJ2-5 gives the full variable domain: EPEVTQTPSHQVTQMGQEVILRCVPISNHLYFYWYRQILGQKVEFLVSFYNNEISEKSEIFDDQFSVERPDGSNFTLKIRSTKLEDSAMYFCASSFGTAAETQYFGPGTRLLVL.

This clonotype was counted only a few times. CDR3 protein: CASSSGHGTQYF. The CDR3 coding sequence is TGTGCCAGCAGCTCGGGTCATGGTACGCAGTATTTT. The chain carries TRBV7-2 and TRBJ2-3, with D hard to call. This CDR3 contains 12 residues. Trimming took 4 bases from V and 8 from J, leaving 10 bases between them. Germline V lookup: CDR1 SGHTA, CDR2 FQGNSA.

The table lists this clonotype with a few counts. V and J are TRBV2 and TRBJ1-2; 10 bases match TRBD1. The V and J ends lost 9 bases and 4 bases, in that order; junction bases with no gene match: 2. There are 12 residues in the CDR3. CDR1 is SNHLY and CDR2 is FYNNEI in the germline V gene. The CDR3 loop reads CARRDRGYGYTF. CDR3 nucleotide sequence: TGTGCCAGGAGGGACAGGGGCTATGGCTACACCTTC.